These 19 T cell receptor beta chains were all obtained from the same sample, sequenced in a study of blood T cell repertoires in COVID-19. Assay: immunoSEQ multiplex PCR; the TCRdb copy retains only in-frame clones and omits some. The sample contains roughly 200,000 clones, roughly 80% of which appear only once. The source material was PBMCs or T cells enriched from blood (not recorded which). These receptor sequences come from a woman in her forties or fifties who had been exposed to COVID-19.

This sequence joins TRBV19 and TRBJ1-5; 7 nucleotides match TRBD1. Germline lookup yields CDR1 LNHDA and CDR2 SQIVND (reference sequence). After removal of 0 bases from V and 0 bases from J, the junction contained 2 bases not matched to a gene. The CDR3 spans 16 residues. For the CDR3, the DNA is TGTGCCAGTAGTATAGAGGGGACAGATAGCAATCAGCCCCAGCATTTT. Translation: CASSIEGTDSNQPQHF.

This chain joins TRBV12-3 or TRBV12-4 and TRBJ1-5, with TRBD1 as a possible D gene (5 bases). CDR3 length equals 13 residues. V was shortened by 5 bases and J by 5 bases, with 10 bases between the two germline ends. The CDR3 reads CASSPGGDQPQHF. The CDR3 DNA sequence: TGTGCCAGCAGTCCGGGGGGGGATCAGCCCCAGCATTTT.

This clone was picked up a small number of times. The rearrangement links TRBV3-1 (or the pseudogene TRBV3-2) to TRBJ2-3; weak D call: TRBD1 (6 bases). V lost 2 bases and J 3 bases, leaving 21 bases between the germline ends. The CDR3 spans 18 residues. CDR1 and CDR2 (germline): LGHDT, YNNKEL (reference sequence). The CDR3 loop reads CASSQHPVGAEGTDTQYF. In nucleotides, the CDR3 is TGTGCCAGCAGCCAACACCCCGTGGGGGCCGAGGGAACAGATACGCAGTATTTT.

The rearrangement uses TRBV4-3 and TRBJ1-1; weak D call: TRBD1 (6 bases). Germline CDR1 is LGHNA and CDR2 is YSLEER. The ends were cut back, 1 base at V and 5 bases at J, with 14 bases in the middle. This CDR3 is 15 amino acids long. CDR3 in DNA: TGCGCCAGCAGCCAAGTTGGACAGTCGGGAACTGAAGCTTTCTTT. Translating it yields CASSQVGQSGTEAFF.

The chain combines TRBV4-3 with TRBJ1-5; D is ambiguous. CDR1 is LGHNA, CDR2 YSLEER, per germline. This CDR3 is built from 15 residues. The germline V and J ends were trimmed by 0 bases and 3 bases, with 9 bases remaining between them. The CDR3 loop reads CASSQDVQYNQPQHF. CDR3 in DNA: TGCGCCAGCAGCCAAGACGTACAGTACAATCAGCCCCAGCATTTT.

The chain is built from TRBV6-4 and TRBJ1-2; the match to TRBD1 covers 9 bases. V trimming: 3 bases; J trimming: 3 bases; junction bases outside the gene matches: 8. The CDR3 totals 16 residues. Germline CDR1 and CDR2: MRHNA and SNTAGT. CDR3 DNA sequence: TGTGCCAGCAGTGAAGAGGGGGACAGGGCCCACTATGGCTACACCTTC. Protein: CASSEEGDRAHYGYTF.

The chain recombines TRBV18 with TRBJ1-1; TRBD1 aligns across 7 bases. Germline V gives CDR1 KGHSH, CDR2 LQKENI. This CDR3 comprises 14 residues. J was trimmed by 2 bases and V by 2 bases; bases with no gene match: 2. DNA of the CDR3: TGTGCCAGCTCACCAAAGGGGGCCAACACTGAAGCTTTCTTT. Its translation is CASSPKGANTEAFF.

This chain uses TRBV24-1 with TRBJ2-7; the D is unclear. Germline values: CDR1 KGHDR, CDR2 SFDVKD. V lost 3 bases to trimming and J lost 2 bases, with 4 bases between them. CDR3 length equals 12 residues. The CDR3 DNA is TGTGCCACCAGTGATCTTACCTACGAGCAGTACTTC. Protein: CATSDLTYEQYF.

This chain links TRBV9 with TRBJ2-5; 12 nucleotides match TRBD2. The CDR3 extends over 15 amino acids. The junction had 5 bases not matched to a gene; V was cut back by 3 bases and J by 5 bases. Germline V gene sequence: CDR1 SGDLS, CDR2 YYNGEE. The CDR3 is CASSESGLAGETQYF. The CDR3 bases are TGTGCCAGCAGCGAATCCGGACTAGCGGGGGAGACCCAGTACTTC.

The CDR3 protein is CASSQEAGISTDTQYF. CDR3 nucleotides: TGCGCCAGCAGCCAAGAAGCGGGGATTAGCACAGATACGCAGTATTTT. The chain links TRBV4-1 to TRBJ2-3, with 7 bases that match TRBD2. The V and J ends lost 0 bases and 0 bases, in that order; junction bases with no gene match: 3. This CDR3 has 16 residues. Germline assignment: CDR1 MGHRA and CDR2 YSYEKL.

This clone has only a few counts. The chain combines TRBV6-1 with TRBJ1-5; D gene uncertain. The germline gives CDR1 MNHNS, CDR2 SASEGT. The CDR3 has 15 residues. V lost 1 base and J lost 3, with 10 bases in between. The CDR3 region is CASSEGTNLNQPQHF. The CDR3 DNA sequence: TGTGCCAGCAGTGAAGGGACTAACCTCAATCAGCCCCAGCATTTT.

The genes are TRBV6-5 and TRBJ1-2; the match to TRBD1 covers 10 bases. The CDR3 totals 13 residues. The J segment lost 6 bases and the V segment lost 6 bases, leaving 4 bases of the junction unmatched. The germline CDR1 and CDR2 sequences are MNHEY and SVGAGI. CDR3 DNA: TGTGCCAGCAGGCGGGACAGGGGAAATGGCTACACCTTC. Protein product: CASRRDRGNGYTF.

This chain connects TRBV19 to TRBJ2-1, with 15 nucleotides matching TRBD2. Looked up from germline, CDR1 is LNHDA and CDR2 is SQIVND (reference sequence). Unmatched junction bases numbered 5, after V lost 3 bases and J lost 8 bases. This CDR3 contains 16 residues. The CDR3 loop reads CASSIWTSGGAHEQFF. As DNA, the CDR3 is TGTGCCAGTAGTATTTGGACTAGCGGGGGGGCGCATGAGCAGTTCTTC.

The V call is TRBV28, the J call TRBJ1-1, with a tentative D call TRBD1 (6 bases). Trimming pared 1 base from V and 10 bases from J, leaving 10 bases between. This CDR3 is 12 amino acids long. The germline V gene has CDR1 MDHEN and CDR2 SYDVKM. The CDR3 DNA follows: TGTGCCAGCAGTTTATCAACAGGGTCAGCTTTCTTT. This translates into CASSLSTGSAFF.

The chain couples TRBV19 to TRBJ2-3, with 8 positions matching TRBD2. The CDR3 covers 14 residues. Looked up from germline, CDR1 is LNHDA and CDR2 is SQIVND (reference sequence). The ends lost 6 bases at V and 2 bases at J; junction bases unmatched: 4. CDR3 nucleotides: TGTGCCAGTAGCGGGGGGGCCTCCACAGATACGCAGTATTTT. Its translation: CASSGGASTDTQYF.

This chain joins TRBV28 and TRBJ2-5, with a tentative D call TRBD2 (5 bases). Germline values: CDR1 MDHEN, CDR2 SYDVKM. The V and J ends lost 5 bases and 5 bases respectively, with 21 bases between them. This CDR3 is built from 16 residues. The CDR3 is CASSTPSGFLGETQYF. DNA of the CDR3: TGTGCCAGCAGTACACCTTCGGGGTTCTTGGGCGAGACCCAGTACTTC.

As to this clone: Other DNA sequences from this sample encode an identical CDR3 as well. This chain connects TRBV7-7 to TRBJ2-3, with D maybe TRBD2 (6 bases). The CDR3 consists of 13 residues. Deletions cut 1 base from V and 6 bases from J, with 8 bases between. Germline CDR1 reads SSHAT; CDR2 reads FNYEAQ (reference sequence). The CDR3 spells CASSLGAGDTQYF. CDR3 DNA sequence: TGTGCCAGCAGCTTAGGGGCGGGGGATACGCAGTATTTT.

This clone occurred once. As DNA, the CDR3 is TGTGCCAGCACCCTGAGCCCCGGGGAAACCAACGTCCTGACTTTC. Translation: CASTLSPGETNVLTF. This sequence joins TRBV2 and TRBJ2-6, with D possibly being TRBD2 (5 bases). Looked up from germline, CDR1 is SNHLY and CDR2 is FYNNEI. V lost 7 bases and J lost 8, with 18 bases in between. CDR3 length: 15 residues.

This clone was seen once. This chain joins TRBV2 and TRBJ1-2; 9 positions match TRBD1. The V gene's germline CDR1 is SNHLY and CDR2 FYNNEI. With V trimmed by 4 bases and J by 6 bases, 6 bases remained unmatched. CDR3 length: 14 amino acids. The CDR3 bases are TGTGCCAGCAGTGGGCGAGACAGGGGGGATGGCTACACCTTC. Encoded protein: CASSGRDRGDGYTF. The full variable domain, in which reference TRBV2 and TRBJ1-2 provide the parts outside the CDR3, is EPEVTQTPSHQVTQMGQEVILRCVPISNHLYFYWYRQILGQKVEFLVSFYNNEISEKSEIFDDQFSVERPDGSNFTLKIRSTKLEDSAMYFCASSGRDRGDGYTFGSGTRLTVV.